The clone carrying this T cell receptor (beta chain) was found a few times. What it binds is not known. CDR1 MDHEN and CDR2 SYDVKM come from the germline V gene. Trimming left V 9 bases short and J 3 bases short, with 20 bases between. The CDR3 is 15 residues long. Libraries were made from TCR beta cDNA, and they carried unique molecular identifiers. TCRdb re-called the PCR reads with MiXCR, one entry per CDR3 protein. The sample holds about half a million distinct CDR3 sequences, roughly 34% seen once. This specimen comes from a study of post-analysis software for immune sequencing data. The study's findings and limits: About 5 TRBV segments appeared more often in patients than in controls, and TRBV5-6, TRBV5-1 and TRBV20-1 were among these.

The sequence came from a girl aged 2-17 years with multiple sclerosis. The V gene is TRBV28, the J gene TRBJ1-2; D call uncertain. The source material was blood. Here the CDR3 DNA reads TGTGCCAGTTCTCTCCTTGTGGTTGATCACTATGGCTACACCTTC. Residues: CASSLLVVDHYGYTF.